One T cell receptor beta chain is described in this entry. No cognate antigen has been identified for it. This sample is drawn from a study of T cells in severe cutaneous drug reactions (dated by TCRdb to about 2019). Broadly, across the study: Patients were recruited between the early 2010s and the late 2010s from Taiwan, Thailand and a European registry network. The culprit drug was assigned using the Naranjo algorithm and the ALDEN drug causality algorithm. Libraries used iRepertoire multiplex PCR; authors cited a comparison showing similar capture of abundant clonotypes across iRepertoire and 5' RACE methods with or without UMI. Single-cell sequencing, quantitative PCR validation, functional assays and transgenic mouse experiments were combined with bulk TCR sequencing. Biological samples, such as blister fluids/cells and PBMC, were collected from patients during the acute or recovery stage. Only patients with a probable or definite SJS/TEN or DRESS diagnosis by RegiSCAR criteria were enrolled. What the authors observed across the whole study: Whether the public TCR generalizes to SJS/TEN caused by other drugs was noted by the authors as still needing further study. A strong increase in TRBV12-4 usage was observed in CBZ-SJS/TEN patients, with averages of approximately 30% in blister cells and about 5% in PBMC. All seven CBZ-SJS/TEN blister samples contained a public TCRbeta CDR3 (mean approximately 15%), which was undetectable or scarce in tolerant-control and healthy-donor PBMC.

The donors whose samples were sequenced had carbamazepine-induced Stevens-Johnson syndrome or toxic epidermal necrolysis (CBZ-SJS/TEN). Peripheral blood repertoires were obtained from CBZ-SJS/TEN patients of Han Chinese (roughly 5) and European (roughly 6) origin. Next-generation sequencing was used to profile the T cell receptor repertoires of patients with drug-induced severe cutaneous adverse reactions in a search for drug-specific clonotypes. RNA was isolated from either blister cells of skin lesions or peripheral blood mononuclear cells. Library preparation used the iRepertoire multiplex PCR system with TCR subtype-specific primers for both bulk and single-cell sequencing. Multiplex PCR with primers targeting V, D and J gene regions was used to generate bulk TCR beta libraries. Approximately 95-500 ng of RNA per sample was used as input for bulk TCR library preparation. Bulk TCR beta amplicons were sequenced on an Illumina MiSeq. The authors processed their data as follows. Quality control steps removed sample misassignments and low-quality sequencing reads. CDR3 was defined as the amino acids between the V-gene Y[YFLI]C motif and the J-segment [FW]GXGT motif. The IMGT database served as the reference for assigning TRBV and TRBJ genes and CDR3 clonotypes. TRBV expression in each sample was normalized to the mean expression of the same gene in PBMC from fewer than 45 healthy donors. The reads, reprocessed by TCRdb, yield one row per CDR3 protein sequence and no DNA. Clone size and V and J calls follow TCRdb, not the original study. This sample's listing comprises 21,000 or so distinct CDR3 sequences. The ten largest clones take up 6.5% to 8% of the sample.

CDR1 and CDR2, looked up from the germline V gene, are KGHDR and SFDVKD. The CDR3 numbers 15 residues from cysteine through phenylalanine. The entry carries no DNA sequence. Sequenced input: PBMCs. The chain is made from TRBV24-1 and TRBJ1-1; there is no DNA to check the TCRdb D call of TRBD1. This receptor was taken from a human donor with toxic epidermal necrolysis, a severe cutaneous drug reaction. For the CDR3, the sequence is CATRAGTGKNTEAFF.